This TCR beta chain was recorded in a study of cytomegalovirus exposure and HLA in healthy donors. Assay used: immunoSEQ multiplex PCR; TCRdb lists only in-frame clones, some missing. The table records just under 75,000 clones, around 94% of them present only once. There are 15 residues in the CDR3. Germline lookup yields CDR1 MNHEY and CDR2 SMNVEV (reference sequence). V gave up 10 bases and J gave up 8 bases; unmatched junction bases: 15. The chain has TRBV27 and TRBJ2-1; the match to TRBD2 covers 9 bases. The sequenced sample consisted of PBMCs. This receptor was identified in a woman between 18 and 30 years old in good health and CMV-seropositive. The CDR3 here is CATRINLAGGDEQFF. CDR3 nucleotide sequence: TGTGCCACCAGGATCAATCTGGCGGGAGGGGATGAGCAGTTCTTC.